This entry lists 22 T cell receptor beta chains sequenced from one sample in a study of cytomegalovirus exposure and HLA in healthy donors. Primers for the PCR totalled 60 Vbeta and 13 Jbeta. Clones were sequenced by immunoSEQ multiplex PCR, and TCRdb holds only the in-frame ones, with some missing. Of 150,000 to 200,000 clones in the sample, roughly 73% were seen once. Material for sequencing was PBMCs. The receptors originated from a woman aged 25 to 39 in good health and CMV-seronegative.

The chain uses TRBV5-1 and TRBJ1-6; D not certain. V lost 1 base and J 0 bases, leaving 20 bases between the germline ends. Germline V gene data show CDR1 as SGHRS and CDR2 as YFSETQ. The CDR3 runs 20 residues. The CDR3 loop is CASSLYSGVRTSSYNSPLHF. The CDR3 coding sequence is TGCGCCAGCAGCTTGTATTCCGGGGTTCGGACCAGCTCCTATAATTCACCCCTCCACTTT.

This sequence joins TRBV5-6 and TRBJ2-1; weak D call: TRBD1 (5 bases). Germline V gene data show CDR1 as SGHDT and CDR2 as YYEEEE. V lost 4 bases to trimming and J lost 8 bases, with 22 bases between them. The CDR3 length is 16 residues. The CDR3 DNA reads TGTGCCAGCAGCCCCCTTCTTAGCAGTAAAGGGGATGAGCAGTTCTTC. Protein: CASSPLLSSKGDEQFF.

The V call is TRBV5-1, the J call TRBJ2-5; 9 bases are shared with TRBD1. This CDR3 is 16 amino acids long. Germline loops: CDR1 SGHRS, CDR2 YFSETQ. V dropped 5 bases and J dropped 3; count of bases not matched to a gene: 11. This CDR3 reads CASRRTGTGIEETQYF. CDR3 coding DNA: TGCGCCAGCAGGCGTACCGGGACAGGGATAGAAGAGACCCAGTACTTC.

The chain carries TRBV7-2 and TRBJ1-5; TRBD1 agrees at 10 bases. The germline V gene encodes CDR1 SGHTA and CDR2 FQGNSA. The length of the CDR3 is 14 residues. With V trimmed by 4 bases and J by 5 bases, 2 bases remained unmatched. In DNA form, the CDR3 reads TGTGCCAGCAGCTCGGACAGGGGGTATCAGCCCCAGCATTTT. Its protein is CASSSDRGYQPQHF.

This sequence joins TRBV5-6 and TRBJ2-5; 9 bases match TRBD2. Germline loops: CDR1 SGHDT, CDR2 YYEEEE. The V segment lost 5 bases and the J segment 4 bases; nucleotides outside the gene matches: 12. The CDR3 is made up of 16 amino acids. The CDR3 loop is CASRLAAGGFRETQYF. The DNA of the CDR3 is TGTGCCAGCAGGCTAGCGGCGGGAGGGTTCCGAGAGACCCAGTACTTC.

V is TRBV5-4 and J is TRBJ1-2; D is possibly TRBD1 (5 bases). The CDR3 covers 15 residues. Germline V gives CDR1 SGHNT, CDR2 YYREEE (reference sequence). V lost 3 bases, J lost 5 bases, and 17 bases lay in between. This CDR3 reads CASSSQGLLNYGYTF. The CDR3 DNA is TGTGCCAGCAGCTCCCAGGGACTTCTAAATTATGGCTACACCTTC. Full variable domain (rest looked up from reference TRBV5-4 and TRBJ1-2): ETGVTQSPTHLIKTRGQQVTLRCSSQSGHNTVSWYQQALGQGPQFIFQYYREEENGRGNFPPRFSGLQFPNYSSELNVNALELDDSALYLCASSSQGLLNYGYTFGSGTRLTVV.

This rearrangement joins TRBV28 to TRBJ2-1; 14 positions agree with TRBD2. Germline-derived CDR1 and CDR2 are MDHEN and SYDVKM. J lost 5 bases, V lost 8 bases, and 11 bases had no gene match. The CDR3 length is 17 residues. The chain's CDR3 is CASRLPTSGGEHNEQFF. CDR3 DNA: TGTGCCAGCCGGCTCCCGACTAGCGGGGGGGAACACAATGAGCAGTTCTTC.

The chain combines TRBV7-6 with TRBJ2-5; the match to TRBD1 covers 7 bases. The trim removed 7 bases at V and 5 bases at J, leaving 10 bases unmatched. The CDR3 covers 14 residues. Germline CDR1 and CDR2: SGHVS and FNYEAQ. The CDR3 nucleotides read TGTGCCAGCACTCGACGAGGGGGCCGGGAGACCCAGTACTTC. Translated, it gives CASTRRGGRETQYF. The full variable domain, completed using reference TRBV7-6 and TRBJ2-5, is GAGVSQSPRYKVTKRGQDVALRCDPISGHVSLYWYRQALGQGPEFLTYFNYEAQQDKSGLPNDRFSAERPEGSISTLTIQRTEQRDSAMYRCASTRRGGRETQYFGPGTRLLVL.

This clone was found a few times. The rearrangement uses TRBV5-1 and TRBJ2-3, with D possibly TRBD1 on 6 matching bases. The CDR3 covers 12 residues. CDR1 and CDR2 (germline): SGHRS, YFSETQ. Deletions cut 2 bases from V and 5 bases from J, with 6 bases between. This CDR3 reads CASSLGGDTQYF. DNA of the CDR3: TGCGCCAGCAGCTTAGGGGGAGATACGCAGTATTTT.

The chain carries TRBV2 and TRBJ2-7, with D possibly TRBD2 on 6 matching bases. Per germline, CDR1 SNHLY and CDR2 FYNNEI. The length of the CDR3 is 18 residues. Trimming cost V 6 bases and J 2 bases, with 26 bases left between them. The CDR3 DNA is TGTGCCAGCAGCGACCCCGGGAATTGGCGGGGCACCGCCTACGAGCAGTACTTC. Its protein product is CASSDPGNWRGTAYEQYF.

The chain uses TRBV2 and TRBJ1-1; TRBD1 is a possible D gene (5 bases). This CDR3 has 13 amino acids. Looked up from germline, CDR1 is SNHLY and CDR2 is FYNNEI. V lost 6 bases to trimming and J lost 1 base, with 9 bases between them. The CDR3 loop reads CASRPDRNTEAFF. CDR3 sequence (DNA): TGTGCCAGCAGACCCGACAGGAACACTGAAGCTTTCTTT.

The chain is built from TRBV10-2 and TRBJ1-3; the D gene is possibly TRBD1 (6 bases). The germline V and J ends were trimmed by 7 bases and 0 bases, with 13 bases remaining between them. The V gene's germline CDR1 is WSHSY and CDR2 SAAADI. CDR3 size: 15 residues. The DNA of the CDR3 is TGCGCCAGCATGACAGACAGGAGCTCTGGAAACACCATATATTTT. Amino acids: CASMTDRSSGNTIYF.

The chain combines TRBV2 with TRBJ2-7, with TRBD2 as a possible D gene (6 bases). Trimming pared 6 bases from V and 4 bases from J, leaving 19 bases between. The CDR3 is 15 amino acids. CDR1 is SNHLY, CDR2 FYNNEI, per germline. CDR3 sequence (DNA): TGTGCCAGCAGACGGGAGTCCTCAGGCCAGTACGAGCAGTACTTC. As protein: CASRRESSGQYEQYF.

The chain joins TRBV29-1 to TRBJ1-2; no clear D gene. Germline V lookup: CDR1 SQVTM, CDR2 ANQGSEA. Trimming left V 0 bases short and J 1 base short, with 15 bases between. The CDR3 extends over 16 amino acids. CDR3 coding DNA: TGCAGCGTTGAAGAGGCCGGGATAGGGTTTAACTATGGCTACACCTTC. Its protein product is CSVEEAGIGFNYGYTF. Full variable domain (outside the CDR3, taken from reference TRBV29-1 and TRBJ1-2): SAVISQKPSRDICQRGTSLTIQCQVDSQVTMMFWYRQQPGQSLTLIATANQGSEATYESGFVIDKFPISRPNLTFSTLTVSNMSPEDSSIYLCSVEEAGIGFNYGYTFGSGTRLTVV.

This clone was seen once. V is TRBV29-1 and J is TRBJ2-1; TRBD2 matches at 7 bases. This CDR3 is built from 15 residues. In germline, CDR1 is SQVTM, CDR2 ANQGSEA. V dropped 6 bases and J dropped 4; count of bases not matched to a gene: 12. CDR3 nucleotide sequence: TGCAGCGTGAGAACCGGGGGGATGGGGTACAATGAGCAGTTCTTC. Translating gives CSVRTGGMGYNEQFF.

The chain carries TRBV19 and TRBJ1-4; D is perhaps TRBD1 (5 bases). V dropped 5 bases and J dropped 0 bases, with 10 bases sitting between them. Germline values: CDR1 LNHDA, CDR2 SQIVND (reference sequence). The CDR3 contains 15 residues. This CDR3 reads CASSPRRATNEKLFF. CDR3 bases: TGTGCCAGTAGTCCCCGCAGGGCAACTAATGAAAAACTGTTTTTT.

The chain uses TRBV5-4 and TRBJ2-1; 7 bases are shared with TRBD2. The CDR3 length is 15 residues. V lost 0 bases to trimming and J lost 4 bases; unmatched junction nucleotides: 4. Germline V gene data show CDR1 as SGHNT and CDR2 as YYREEE (reference sequence). The CDR3 nucleotides are TGTGCCAGCAGCTTGGGAGCGGGGCGATACAATGAGCAGTTCTTC. Translated, it gives CASSLGAGRYNEQFF.

The chain employs TRBV5-1 and TRBJ1-1, with D possibly TRBD1 on 6 matching bases. This CDR3 spans 15 amino acids. The V end was cut by 1 base, the J end by 1 base, with 11 bases between. Germline CDR1 reads SGHRS; CDR2 reads YFSETQ. CDR3 sequence (DNA): TGCGCCAGCAGCTTGTATGGGGGCGCGAACACTGAAGCTTTCTTT. Protein sequence: CASSLYGGANTEAFF.

The CDR3 sequence: CASSPLGQRGNQPQHF. The CDR3, as DNA: TGTGCCAGCTCACCACTAGGACAGAGAGGCAATCAGCCCCAGCATTTT. The chain is built from TRBV18 and TRBJ1-5, with D possibly being TRBD1 (6 bases). This CDR3 region has 16 residues. V lost 1 base to trimming and J lost 2 bases, with 12 bases between them. CDR1 and CDR2 (germline): KGHSH, LQKENI.

This clone came up a few times. The chain recombines TRBV4-1 with TRBJ2-2; D gene unclear. The CDR3 totals 15 residues. V was cut by 0 bases and J by 2 bases, with 7 bases left in between. Germline V lookup: CDR1 MGHRA, CDR2 YSYEKL. The CDR3 DNA is TGCGCCAGCAGCCAAGATCAACTAAACACCGGGGAGCTGTTTTTT. Amino acid sequence: CASSQDQLNTGELFF.

This rearrangement joins TRBV5-1 to TRBJ1-4; D gene uncertain. V gave up 1 base and J gave up 8 bases, with 18 bases separating them. Per germline, CDR1 SGHRS and CDR2 YFSETQ. The CDR3 has 16 residues. For the CDR3, the DNA is TGCGCCAGCAGCTTGACTTCTTGGGAGGGCAAGGAAAAACTGTTTTTT. This translates into CASSLTSWEGKEKLFF.

This clone was counted between two and nine times. The chain is built from TRBV28 and TRBJ2-7, with 11 positions matching TRBD1. The CDR3 covers 16 residues. Germline values: CDR1 MDHEN, CDR2 SYDVKM. V lost 2 bases, J lost 2 bases, and 5 bases stayed unmatched. The CDR3 bases are TGTGCCAGCAGTTTAGGGACAGGGGGGATAACCTACGAGCAGTACTTC. Translating gives CASSLGTGGITYEQYF. The whole variable domain, remainder taken from reference TRBV28 and TRBJ2-7, is DVKVTQSSRYLVKRTGEKVFLECVQDMDHENMFWYRQDPGLGLRLIYFSYDVKMKEKGDIPEGYSVSREKKERFSLILESASTNQTSMYLCASSLGTGGITYEQYFGPGTRLTVT.